This entry describes one T cell receptor beta chain. The data belong to a study of blood T cell repertoires in COVID-19. Assay: immunoSEQ multiplex PCR; the TCRdb copy retains only in-frame clones and omits some. The data show 250,000 or so clones, with around 90% seen just once and about 4% held by the top ten. The CDR3 extends over 15 amino acids. Germline loops: CDR1 MNHEY, CDR2 SMNVEV (reference sequence). Trimming removed 4 bases from V and 8 bases from J, with 18 bases in between. This chain links TRBV27 with TRBJ2-1; D call uncertain. Specimen: PBMCs or T cells enriched from blood (not recorded which). This TCR came from a woman between 25 and 40 years old with acute COVID-19. The CDR3 region is CASSSGVGRSDEQFF. CDR3 nucleotide sequence: TGTGCCAGCAGTTCGGGTGTCGGCAGATCGGATGAGCAGTTCTTC.